These 17 T cell receptor beta chains originate from one sample sequenced in a study of blood T cell repertoires in COVID-19. Measured with immunoSEQ multiplex PCR; TCRdb has only the in-frame clones, and not every one. The sample holds under 85,000 clones, 65% to 85% seen once. Sequencing used peripheral blood. Receptor source: a man in his fifties or sixties with active or convalescent COVID-19.

V and J are TRBV7-2 and TRBJ1-2; D uncertain. The CDR3 spans 15 residues. V lost 0 bases and J 2 bases, leaving 10 bases between the germline ends. Per germline, CDR1 SGHTA and CDR2 FQGNSA. CDR3 coding DNA: TGTGCCAGCAGCTTAGCTAGGCAGGTGAACTATGGCTACACCTTC. Amino acids: CASSLARQVNYGYTF.

This chain connects TRBV15 to TRBJ2-4; 7 positions match TRBD1. The CDR3 sequence is 17 residues long. The ends lost 5 bases at V and 0 bases at J; junction bases unmatched: 10. Germline V gives CDR1 LNHNV, CDR2 YYDKDF (reference sequence). The DNA of the CDR3 is TGTGCCACCAGCTCCAGAGGACAGGCTCTAGCCAAAAACATTCAGTACTTC. As protein: CATSSRGQALAKNIQYF.

This clone was observed a single time. This chain links TRBV10-3 with TRBJ2-1, with D tentatively TRBD2 (6 bases). Looked up from germline, CDR1 is ENHRY and CDR2 is SYGVKD. CDR3 length: 14 residues. V gave up 4 bases and J gave up 1 base, with 8 bases separating them. The CDR3 protein is CAISGGDSYNEQFF. The CDR3 DNA reads as TGTGCCATCAGTGGCGGGGATTCCTACAATGAGCAGTTCTTC.

The chain uses TRBV11-3 and TRBJ2-1; 8 nucleotides agree with TRBD1. Germline V gene data show CDR1 as SGHNT and CDR2 as YENEEA. V was clipped by 3 bases and J by 2 bases; unmatched bases: 3. This CDR3 has 15 residues. CDR3 sequence: CASSFGQGPYNEQFF. Written as DNA, the CDR3 is TGTGCCAGCAGCTTCGGACAGGGCCCCTACAATGAGCAGTTCTTC.

The chain joins TRBV18 to TRBJ2-3, with 9 positions matching TRBD2. The CDR3 runs to 15 residues. The J segment lost 0 bases and the V segment lost 3 bases, leaving 1 base of the junction unmatched. Germline CDR1 is KGHSH and CDR2 is LQKENI. CDR3 protein: CASSPSGGSTDTQYF. In nucleotides, the CDR3 is TGTGCCAGCTCACCTAGCGGGGGTAGCACAGATACGCAGTATTTT.

In its sample, this clone was seen a few times. V gene TRBV7-2 combines with J gene TRBJ1-1; 9 positions match TRBD1. The CDR3 covers 17 residues. Germline values: CDR1 SGHTA, CDR2 FQGNSA. The J segment lost 4 bases and the V segment lost 5 bases, leaving 14 bases of the junction unmatched. This CDR3 reads CASSLSGTGMVGTEAFF. As DNA, the CDR3 is TGTGCCAGCAGCCTATCAGGGACAGGGATGGTGGGCACTGAAGCTTTCTTT.

The CDR3 spells CASSESVSGGWSTDTQYF. CDR3 sequence (DNA): TGCGCCAGCAGTGAGTCGGTTAGCGGGGGGTGGAGCACAGATACGCAGTATTTT. V and J are TRBV10-2 and TRBJ2-3, with 10 nucleotides matching TRBD2. Germline V gene sequence: CDR1 WSHSY, CDR2 SAAADI. The V and J ends lost 0 bases and 0 bases, in that order; junction bases with no gene match: 6. The CDR3 sequence is 18 residues long.

The chain recombines TRBV7-3 with TRBJ2-3, with D possibly being TRBD2 (7 bases). The CDR3 consists of 16 residues. The germline V gene has CDR1 SGHTA and CDR2 FQGTGA. V lost 6 bases and J lost 0, with 16 bases in between. In DNA form, the CDR3 reads TGTGCCAGCAGTGCGGACGGGGGGCCAAGCACAGATACGCAGTATTTT. It specifies CASSADGGPSTDTQYF.

The gene calls are TRBV9 and TRBJ2-1; D gene unclear. This CDR3 comprises 13 residues. Trimming cost V 1 base and J 8 bases, with 10 bases left between them. Looked up from germline, CDR1 is SGDLS and CDR2 is YYNGEE. The CDR3 nucleotides are TGTGCCAGCAGCGTACGCGCGTCCGATGAGCAGTTCTTC. Its translation: CASSVRASDEQFF.

The chain carries TRBV20-1 and TRBJ1-2, with TRBD1 matching over 7 bases. The CDR3 spans 13 residues. The V segment lost 3 bases and the J segment 4 bases; nucleotides outside the gene matches: 5. Germline lookup yields CDR1 DFQATT and CDR2 SNEGSKA (reference sequence). The CDR3 is CSASLGTAYGYTF. CDR3 sequence (DNA): TGCAGTGCTAGTCTTGGGACAGCCTATGGCTACACCTTC.

V usage is TRBV7-2 and J usage is TRBJ1-5; TRBD1 aligns across 8 bases. The junction had 4 bases not matched to a gene; V was cut back by 2 bases and J by 7 bases. The CDR3 has 14 amino acids. CDR1 is SGHTA, CDR2 FQGNSA, per germline. CDR3 amino acids: CASSLTTGGQPQHF. The CDR3 coding sequence is TGTGCCAGCAGCTTAACTACAGGGGGGCAGCCCCAGCATTTT.

The chain uses TRBV12-3 or TRBV12-4 and TRBJ1-1, with D perhaps TRBD1 (5 bases). The ends were cut back, 6 bases at V and 7 bases at J, with 9 bases in the middle. There are 11 residues in the CDR3. The CDR3 DNA reads as TGTGCCAGCAGCTCAGGGATTGAAGCTTTCTTT. This translates into CASSSGIEAFF.

The chain couples TRBV6-5 to TRBJ2-7, with D maybe TRBD1 (6 bases). The CDR3 extends over 14 amino acids. V lost 2 bases and J lost 2, with 10 bases in between. Germline loops: CDR1 MNHEY, CDR2 SVGAGI. CDR3 protein: CASSYGGAAYEQYF. In DNA form, the CDR3 reads TGTGCCAGCAGTTACGGGGGCGCGGCCTACGAGCAGTACTTC.

The rearrangement joins TRBV27 to TRBJ1-5; D is possibly TRBD1 (5 bases). Germline-derived CDR1 and CDR2 are MNHEY and SMNVEV (reference sequence). V lost 6 bases, J lost 4 bases, and 19 bases lay in between. The CDR3 runs to 16 residues. The CDR3 loop is CASRRGGASRNQPQHF. The DNA for the CDR3 is TGTGCCAGCAGGAGGGGCGGGGCCAGCCGTAATCAGCCCCAGCATTTT.

This clone has a single count. This chain uses TRBV21-1 with TRBJ2-3; TRBD2, the D gene given by the table, was not confirmed from the DNA. TRBV21-1 is flagged as a pseudogene. This CDR3 region has 22 residues. Here the CDR3 DNA reads TGTGCCAGCAGCACCCGGAGGCGTGGCGGAGGGGTCGCAAACTCTAGCACAGATACGCAGTATTTT. Protein sequence: CASSTRRRGGGVANSSTDTQYF.

This sequence joins TRBV27 and TRBJ1-2; 8 bases agree with TRBD1. The germline V gene encodes CDR1 MNHEY and CDR2 SMNVEV (reference sequence). After removal of 5 bases from V and 4 bases from J, the junction contained 12 bases not matched to a gene. The CDR3 runs to 16 residues. CDR3 in amino acids: CASSLGQGSFGYGYTF. Written as DNA, the CDR3 is TGTGCCAGCAGTCTAGGACAGGGATCGTTTGGCTATGGCTACACCTTC.

This clone appeared a single time. The chain is built from TRBV4-1 and TRBJ2-1; perhaps TRBD1 as D (6 bases). This CDR3 comprises 14 residues. Germline assignment: CDR1 MGHRA and CDR2 YSYEKL. V was shortened by 5 bases and J by 4 bases, with 12 bases between the two germline ends. In nucleotides, the CDR3 is TGCGCCAGCAGCACCCCAGGACAGTACAATGAGCAGTTCTTC. This encodes CASSTPGQYNEQFF.